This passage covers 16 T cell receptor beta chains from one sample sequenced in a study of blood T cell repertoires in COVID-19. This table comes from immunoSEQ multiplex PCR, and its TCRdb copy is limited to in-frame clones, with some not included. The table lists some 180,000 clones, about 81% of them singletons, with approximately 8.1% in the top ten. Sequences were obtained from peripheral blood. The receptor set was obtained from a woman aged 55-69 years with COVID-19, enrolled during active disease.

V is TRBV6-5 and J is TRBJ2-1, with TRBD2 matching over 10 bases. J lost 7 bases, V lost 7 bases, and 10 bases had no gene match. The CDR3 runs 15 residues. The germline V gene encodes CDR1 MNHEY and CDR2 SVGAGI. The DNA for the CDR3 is TGTGCCAGCATACAAAGCGGGGGGGCCGTAAATGAGCAGTTCTTC. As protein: CASIQSGGAVNEQFF.

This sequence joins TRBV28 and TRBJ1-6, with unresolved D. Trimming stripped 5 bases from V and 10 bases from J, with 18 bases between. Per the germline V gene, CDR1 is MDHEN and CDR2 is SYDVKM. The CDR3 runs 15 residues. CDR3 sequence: CASSTGFTNQSPLHF. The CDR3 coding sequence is TGTGCCAGCAGTACGGGATTCACAAACCAGTCACCCCTCCACTTT.

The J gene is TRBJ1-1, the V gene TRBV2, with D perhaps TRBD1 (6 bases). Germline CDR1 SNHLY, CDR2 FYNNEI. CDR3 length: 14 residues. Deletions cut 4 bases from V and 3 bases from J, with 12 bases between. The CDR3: CASSAQGYDTEAFF. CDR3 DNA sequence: TGTGCCAGCAGTGCACAGGGATATGACACTGAAGCTTTCTTT.

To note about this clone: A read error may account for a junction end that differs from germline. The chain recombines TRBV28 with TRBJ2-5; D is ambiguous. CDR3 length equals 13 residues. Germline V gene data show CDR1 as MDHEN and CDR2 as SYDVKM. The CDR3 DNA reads TGTGCCAGCAGTTCGCCAGCGCTATCCCCCCAAAACTTC. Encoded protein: CASSSPALSPQNF. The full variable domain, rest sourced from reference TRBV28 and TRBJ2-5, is DVKVTQSSRYLVKRTGEKVFLECVQDMDHENMFWYRQDPGLGLRLIYFSYDVKMKEKGDIPEGYSVSREKKERFSLILESASTNQTSMYLCASSSPALSPQNFGPGTRLLVL.

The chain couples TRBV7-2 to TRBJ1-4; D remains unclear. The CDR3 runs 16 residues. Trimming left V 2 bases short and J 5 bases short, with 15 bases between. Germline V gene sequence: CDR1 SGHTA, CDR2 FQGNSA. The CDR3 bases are TGTGCCAGCAGCTTAAACCACAGATACCTAAATGAAAAACTGTTTTTT. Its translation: CASSLNHRYLNEKLFF.

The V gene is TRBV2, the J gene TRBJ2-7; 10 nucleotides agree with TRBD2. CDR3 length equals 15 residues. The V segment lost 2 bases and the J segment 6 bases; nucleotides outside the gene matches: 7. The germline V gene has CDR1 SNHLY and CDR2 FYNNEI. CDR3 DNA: TGTGCCAGCAGTGAAACTAGCGGGATAAGTGGCGAGCAGTACTTC. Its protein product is CASSETSGISGEQYF.

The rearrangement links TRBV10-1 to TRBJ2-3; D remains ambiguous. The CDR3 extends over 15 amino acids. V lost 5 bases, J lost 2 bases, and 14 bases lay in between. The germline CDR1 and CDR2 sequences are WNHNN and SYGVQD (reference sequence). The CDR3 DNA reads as TGCGCCAGCAGTCCCGTCCGCGGTTCCACAGATACGCAGTATTTT. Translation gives CASSPVRGSTDTQYF.

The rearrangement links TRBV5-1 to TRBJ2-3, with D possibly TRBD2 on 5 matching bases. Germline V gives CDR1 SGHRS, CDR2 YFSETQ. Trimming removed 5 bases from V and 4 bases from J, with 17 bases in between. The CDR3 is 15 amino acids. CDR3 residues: CASSYKTRVADTQYF. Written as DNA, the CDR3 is TGCGCCAGCAGTTATAAAACTAGAGTTGCAGATACGCAGTATTTT.

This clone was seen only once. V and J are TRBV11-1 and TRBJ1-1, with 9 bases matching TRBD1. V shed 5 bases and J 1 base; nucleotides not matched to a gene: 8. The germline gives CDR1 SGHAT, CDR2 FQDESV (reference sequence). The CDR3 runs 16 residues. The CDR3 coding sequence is TGTGCCAGCAGCCACGGGGACAGGGTGTGGAACACTGAAGCTTTCTTT. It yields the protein CASSHGDRVWNTEAFF.

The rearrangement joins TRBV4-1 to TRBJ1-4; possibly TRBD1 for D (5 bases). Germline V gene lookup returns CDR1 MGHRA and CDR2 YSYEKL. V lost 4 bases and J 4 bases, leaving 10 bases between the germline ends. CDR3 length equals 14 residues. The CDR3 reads CASSPGTFNEKLFF. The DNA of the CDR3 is TGCGCCAGCAGCCCCGGGACTTTTAATGAAAAACTGTTTTTT.

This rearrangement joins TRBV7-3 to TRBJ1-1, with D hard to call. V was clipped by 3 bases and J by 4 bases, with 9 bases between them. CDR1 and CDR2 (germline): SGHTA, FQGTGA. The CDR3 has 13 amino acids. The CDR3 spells CASSFREGTEAFF. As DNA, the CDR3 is TGTGCCAGCAGCTTTCGGGAGGGCACTGAAGCTTTCTTT.

Written as DNA, the CDR3 is TGTGCCAGCAGACCGGACAGGGGGAATTCACCCCTCCACTTT. Translated, it gives CASRPDRGNSPLHF. The V and J genes are TRBV7-9 and TRBJ1-6; TRBD1 matches at 10 bases. Germline V lookup: CDR1 SEHNR, CDR2 FQNEAQ (reference sequence). The CDR3 is made up of 14 amino acids. Trimming cost V 6 bases and J 7 bases; bases outside gene matches: 3.

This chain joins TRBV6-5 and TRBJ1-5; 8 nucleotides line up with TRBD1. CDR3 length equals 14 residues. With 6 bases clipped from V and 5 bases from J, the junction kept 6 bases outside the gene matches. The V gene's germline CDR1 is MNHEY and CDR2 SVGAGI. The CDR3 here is CASRRQGADQPQHF. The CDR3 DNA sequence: TGTGCCAGCAGACGTCAGGGGGCGGATCAGCCCCAGCATTTT.

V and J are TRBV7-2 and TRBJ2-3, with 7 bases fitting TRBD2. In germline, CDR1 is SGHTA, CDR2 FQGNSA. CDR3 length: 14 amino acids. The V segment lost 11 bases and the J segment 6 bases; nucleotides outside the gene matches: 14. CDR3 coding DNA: TGTGCCTCCACCCTAGCGGTCCAGGTTGATACGCAGTATTTT. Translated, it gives CASTLAVQVDTQYF.

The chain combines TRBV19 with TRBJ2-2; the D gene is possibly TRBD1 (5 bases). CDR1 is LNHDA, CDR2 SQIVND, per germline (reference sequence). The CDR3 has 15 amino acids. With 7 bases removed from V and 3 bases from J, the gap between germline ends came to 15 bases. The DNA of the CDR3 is TGTGCCAGTAACCTTCAGGGTTCCTACACCGGGGAGCTGTTTTTT. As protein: CASNLQGSYTGELFF.

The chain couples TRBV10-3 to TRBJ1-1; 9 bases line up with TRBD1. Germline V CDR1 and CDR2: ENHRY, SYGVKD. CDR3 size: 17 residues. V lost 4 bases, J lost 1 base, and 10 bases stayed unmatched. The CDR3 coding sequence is TGTGCCATCAGTGCCGGCCCGGGGGGACAGGGGAACACTGAAGCTTTCTTT. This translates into CAISAGPGGQGNTEAFF.